These 3 T cell receptor beta chains were sequenced from one sample in a study of T cell clonality in common variable immunodeficiency. Study-wide results and limits: Reportedly, TCR beta sequences from common variable immunodeficiency showed fewer deletions and N-nucleotide insertions.

Data came from immunoSEQ multiplex PCR; TCRdb stores just in-frame clones and leaves some out. In total the sample includes approximately 28,000 clones, none of them seen once. Antigens for these TCRs are unknown. The sample comprised peripheral blood mononuclear cells. These receptors originate from a human donor with common variable immunodeficiency.

In this sample, this clone turned up many times. The CDR3: CASSFSSEAFF. The covered CDR3 bases are TGTGCCAGCAGCTTCTCTTCTGAA. J is TRBJ1-1 and V is TRBV5-4; D gene uncertain. Read coverage stops 3 residues before the CDR3 terminus; the germline J gene supplies the remainder. Germline-derived CDR1 and CDR2 are SGHNT and YYREEE (reference sequence). This CDR3 has 11 residues. Deletions cut 2 bases from V and 6 bases from J, with 5 bases between.

There are many counts of this clone. The DNA ends 3 residues before the CDR3 does, and the rest of the CDR3 is filled in from the germline J gene. The chain employs TRBV20-1 and TRBJ2-5, with 12 bases identical to TRBD2. This CDR3 has 17 amino acids. Germline trimming cut 0 bases from V and 2 bases from J; bases unmatched to any gene: 7. Germline lookup yields CDR1 DFQATT and CDR2 SNEGSKA (reference sequence). The sequenced part of the CDR3 DNA is TGCAGTGCTAGAGATTACCTGACTAGCGGGGGACAAGAGACC. It codes for CSARDYLTSGGQET. In full, the CDR3 reads CSARDYLTSGGQETQYF.

The sample holds many counts of this clone. The read gets to within 3 residues of the CDR3 end, and the germline J gene fills in the rest. This chain links TRBV5-4 with TRBJ1-1; TRBD1 matches at 7 bases. J lost 4 bases, V lost 4 bases, and 10 bases had no gene match. This CDR3 has 15 residues. From germline, CDR1 is SGHNT and CDR2 YYREEE (reference sequence). The sequenced CDR3 bases are TGTGCCAGCAGCGCGTGGGACAGCACAGGCACTGAA. This codes for CASSAWDSTGTE. The complete CDR3 reads CASSAWDSTGTEAFF.